These 23 T cell receptor beta chains came from one sample sequenced in a study of blood T cell repertoires in COVID-19. Sequencing used immunoSEQ multiplex PCR; TCRdb keeps in-frame clones, though not all of them. The table includes 100,000 to 150,000 clones, about 83% detected once. The specimen sequenced was peripheral blood. All receptors derive from a man aged 60 to 75 with acute or convalescent COVID-19.

The J gene is TRBJ2-5, the V gene TRBV3-1 (or the pseudogene TRBV3-2); possibly TRBD2 for D (6 bases). This CDR3 has 13 residues. V gave up 1 base and J gave up 7 bases, with 10 bases separating them. Per germline, CDR1 LGHDT and CDR2 YNNKEL (reference sequence). CDR3 loop: CASSQGVGGTQYF. The CDR3 DNA reads TGTGCCAGCAGCCAAGGGGTCGGGGGGACCCAGTACTTC.

The chain uses TRBV29-1 and TRBJ2-3; TRBD2 agrees at 7 bases. Trimming took 8 bases from V and 5 from J; bases not matched to a gene: 16. CDR1 and CDR2 from the germline V gene are SQVTM and ANQGSEA. There are 15 residues in the CDR3. CDR3 residues: CSHSSGPVEVDTQYF. CDR3 DNA: TGCAGCCACTCTAGCGGCCCTGTAGAGGTAGATACGCAGTATTTT.

The chain joins TRBV28 to TRBJ1-5; 9 bases agree with TRBD1. Germline CDR1 MDHEN, CDR2 SYDVKM. This CDR3 is 13 amino acids long. The V and J ends lost 11 bases and 4 bases, in that order; junction bases with no gene match: 6. The CDR3 DNA reads TGTGCCGGTGCCGGACAGGGGAATCAGCCCCAGCATTTT. Translation: CAGAGQGNQPQHF. Full variable domain (missing parts from reference TRBV28 and TRBJ1-5): DVKVTQSSRYLVKRTGEKVFLECVQDMDHENMFWYRQDPGLGLRLIYFSYDVKMKEKGDIPEGYSVSREKKERFSLILESASTNQTSMYLCAGAGQGNQPQHFGDGTRLSIL.

The chain has TRBV5-5 and TRBJ1-2; the D gene is possibly TRBD1 (5 bases). Per the germline V gene, CDR1 is SGHKS and CDR2 is YYEKEE (reference sequence). V was clipped by 4 bases and J by 7 bases, with 14 bases between them. This CDR3 region has 13 residues. The CDR3 DNA sequence: TGTGCCAGCAGCCTGGGGCAGGCCGTTGGCTACACCTTC. This codes for CASSLGQAVGYTF.

V usage is TRBV7-8 and J usage is TRBJ2-3, with unresolved D. Looked up from germline, CDR1 is SGHVS and CDR2 is FQNEAQ. V lost 4 bases and J 2 bases, leaving 4 bases between the germline ends. The CDR3 is 12 residues long. CDR3 coding DNA: TGTGCCAGCAGCTCCTCCACAGATACGCAGTATTTT. Residues: CASSSSTDTQYF.

This clone was seen only a few times. The chain joins TRBV30 to TRBJ2-3; D is unclear. The CDR3 runs 16 residues. V was shortened by 4 bases and J by 2 bases, with 19 bases between the two germline ends. Germline values: CDR1 GTSNPN, CDR2 SVGIG (reference sequence). The DNA for the CDR3 is TGTGCCTGGACCCGCTGGGCCGCCCCTCTCACAGATACGCAGTATTTT. Translating it yields CAWTRWAAPLTDTQYF.

A few counts support this clone. The rearrangement joins TRBV24-1 to TRBJ2-2; 9 bases are shared with TRBD1. Germline CDR1 and CDR2: KGHDR and SFDVKD. V lost 5 bases to trimming and J lost 4 bases; unmatched junction nucleotides: 10. The CDR3 loop spans 17 amino acids. The CDR3 region is CATSGRQGVRGTGELFF. In DNA, the CDR3 is TGTGCCACCAGTGGTCGACAGGGGGTTCGAGGCACCGGGGAGCTGTTTTTT.

The chain employs TRBV29-1 and TRBJ2-3, with 10 bases lining up with TRBD2. There are 13 residues in the CDR3. Germline values: CDR1 SQVTM, CDR2 ANQGSEA. The CDR3 here is CSKREGGTDTQYF. DNA for the CDR3: TGCAGTAAGCGGGAGGGGGGGACAGATACGCAGTATTTT.

The genes are TRBV18 and TRBJ1-5; tentative D call: TRBD1 (5 bases). Trimming stripped 2 bases from V and 7 bases from J, with 6 bases between. Germline V gene lookup returns CDR1 KGHSH and CDR2 LQKENI. This CDR3 is built from 12 residues. CDR3 amino acids: CASSPGGQPQHF. In DNA form, the CDR3 reads TGTGCCAGCTCACCAGGGGGGCAGCCCCAGCATTTT.

The rearrangement links TRBV28 to TRBJ2-3; D is possibly TRBD2 (5 bases). Looked up from germline, CDR1 is MDHEN and CDR2 is SYDVKM. The length of the CDR3 is 17 residues. V lost 7 bases and J lost 0, with 20 bases in between. The CDR3 bases are TGTGCCAGCACCCCGAGCGGACTTCCAACTAGCACAGATACGCAGTATTTT. The encoded protein is CASTPSGLPTSTDTQYF.

The V call is TRBV19, the J call TRBJ2-1; perhaps TRBD2 as D (5 bases). The length of the CDR3 is 13 residues. The germline V gene encodes CDR1 LNHDA and CDR2 SQIVND (reference sequence). V gave up 4 bases and J gave up 9 bases, with 13 bases separating them. CDR3: CASSTTRAVEQFF. Written as DNA, the CDR3 is TGTGCCAGTAGTACCACTAGAGCGGTTGAGCAGTTCTTC.

The V and J genes are TRBV29-1 and TRBJ2-2; 7 bases map to TRBD1. Per the germline V gene, CDR1 is SQVTM and CDR2 is ANQGSEA. The CDR3 is made up of 15 amino acids. V shed 4 bases, J shed 0 bases, and the junction held 5 bases outside the gene matches. This chain's CDR3 is CSVVGDSANTGELFF. The DNA of the CDR3 is TGCAGCGTTGTGGGGGACAGCGCGAACACCGGGGAGCTGTTTTTT.

The J gene is TRBJ2-3, the V gene TRBV7-9, with 13 nucleotides matching TRBD2. Germline values: CDR1 SEHNR, CDR2 FQNEAQ (reference sequence). The CDR3 is made up of 15 amino acids. Trimming cost V 5 bases and J 5 bases; bases outside gene matches: 4. CDR3 coding DNA: TGTGCCAGCAGCCCTCGGACTAGCGGGAGAGATACGCAGTATTTT. It translates to CASSPRTSGRDTQYF.

The chain links TRBV4-2 to TRBJ2-5, with 8 positions matching TRBD2. Per germline, CDR1 LGHNA and CDR2 YNFKEQ. The CDR3 length is 17 residues. The ends lost 6 bases at V and 1 base at J; junction bases unmatched: 13. In nucleotides, the CDR3 is TGTGCCAGCAGTCTGAAGGCGATAGCGGGATTCCAAGAGACCCAGTACTTC. Its translation is CASSLKAIAGFQETQYF.

This chain uses TRBV6-5 with TRBJ1-2; D is undetermined. The CDR3 is 14 amino acids. V was trimmed by 6 bases and J by 8 bases, leaving 19 bases between them. Germline CDR1 is MNHEY and CDR2 is SVGAGI. The CDR3, as DNA: TGTGCCAGCAGAACCCTAGTTCTATCTAGGGGCTACACCTTC. Its protein product is CASRTLVLSRGYTF.

This chain links TRBV15 with TRBJ1-1, with D possibly being TRBD1 (5 bases). The CDR3 has 10 amino acids. In germline, CDR1 is LNHNV, CDR2 YYDKDF (reference sequence). The CDR3 coding sequence is TGTGCAGGGGCGAACACTGAAGCTTTCTTT. This gives the protein CAGANTEAFF.

The chain carries TRBV7-9 and TRBJ1-2, with 7 nucleotides matching TRBD1. Germline CDR1 is SEHNR and CDR2 is FQNEAQ (reference sequence). This CDR3 is 15 amino acids long. V lost 5 bases, J lost 5 bases, and 11 bases stayed unmatched. CDR3 DNA: TGTGCCAGCAGCCAAGGGACAGCCTCTAGGTATGGCTACACCTTC. Translated, it gives CASSQGTASRYGYTF.

The J gene is TRBJ1-2, the V gene TRBV7-9; D not resolved. The V gene's germline CDR1 is SEHNR and CDR2 FQNEAQ (reference sequence). The CDR3 has 12 amino acids. Trimming stripped 11 bases from V and 0 bases from J, with 10 bases between. CDR3 DNA sequence: TGTGCCTATGCTCAGGCTAACTATGGCTACACCTTC. It encodes CAYAQANYGYTF.

The rearrangement joins TRBV4-2 to TRBJ1-2, with TRBD1 matching over 7 bases. The V gene's germline CDR1 is LGHNA and CDR2 YNFKEQ. The CDR3 spans 16 residues. V was clipped by 1 base and J by 0 bases; unmatched bases: 5. Written as DNA, the CDR3 is TGTGCCAGCAGCCAAGTGACAGGGAGAGCTAACTATGGCTACACCTTC. This gives the protein CASSQVTGRANYGYTF.

The J gene is TRBJ2-7, the V gene TRBV5-4; possibly TRBD2 for D (5 bases). The germline gives CDR1 SGHNT, CDR2 YYREEE (reference sequence). CDR3 length: 15 amino acids. With 0 bases removed from V and 6 bases from J, the gap between germline ends came to 16 bases. The CDR3 here is CASSLAARGIGEQYF. DNA of the CDR3: TGTGCCAGCAGCTTGGCCGCTAGAGGGATAGGCGAGCAGTACTTC. The variable domain in full, with the rest retrieved from reference TRBV5-4 and TRBJ2-7, is ETGVTQSPTHLIKTRGQQVTLRCSSQSGHNTVSWYQQALGQGPQFIFQYYREEENGRGNFPPRFSGLQFPNYSSELNVNALELDDSALYLCASSLAARGIGEQYFGPGTRLTVT.

This chain uses TRBV12-5 with TRBJ1-2; 10 bases map to TRBD1. V lost 5 bases to trimming and J lost 7 bases; unmatched junction nucleotides: 7. CDR1 LGHNT and CDR2 FRNRAP come from the germline V gene. The CDR3 covers 14 residues. CDR3 sequence reads: CASGGPGQGSGYTF. The CDR3 DNA follows: TGTGCTAGTGGTGGACCGGGACAGGGGTCTGGCTACACCTTC. The entire variable domain, with the rest obtained from reference TRBV12-5 and TRBJ1-2, is as follows: DARVTQTPRHKVTEMGQEVTMRCQPILGHNTVFWYRQTMMQGLELLAYFRNRAPLDDSGMPKDRFSAEMPDATLATLKIQPSEPRDSAVYFCASGGPGQGSGYTFGSGTRLTVV.

The chain links TRBV2 to TRBJ1-1, with TRBD1 matching over 10 bases. V lost 8 bases, J lost 10 bases, and 7 bases stayed unmatched. CDR3 size: 12 residues. Germline V gene sequence: CDR1 SNHLY, CDR2 FYNNEI. The CDR3 region is CASRDRGPRAFF. The CDR3 nucleotides read TGTGCCAGCCGGGACAGGGGCCCTCGAGCTTTCTTT.

The chain joins TRBV15 to TRBJ2-1; 10 positions match TRBD2. V lost 0 bases to trimming and J lost 8 bases; unmatched junction nucleotides: 10. The CDR3 is made up of 17 amino acids. Germline-derived CDR1 and CDR2 are LNHNV and YYDKDF (reference sequence). CDR3 DNA: TGTGCCACCAGCAGAGAGGGCTCTAGCGGGAGAAGGTATGAGCAGTTCTTC. As protein: CATSREGSSGRRYEQFF.